A selection of T cell receptor beta chains follows, all from one sample in a study of cytomegalovirus exposure and HLA in healthy donors. Profiling relied on immunoSEQ multiplex PCR, and the TCRdb table lists in-frame clones only, not all of them. Its table lists about 160,000 clones. The sequenced material came from PBMCs. These receptors all stem from a woman in her fifties or sixties in good health and CMV-seronegative. The CDR3 runs from the conserved cysteine through the conserved F or W. D genes are given only for firm matches.

v_call: TRBV2
cdr3_length: 13
j_call: TRBJ2-7
d_call: TRBD1
cdr3_nt: TGTGCCAGCCGACAGGGGGCCAGGAACGAGCAGTACTTC
cdr3_aa: CASRQGARNEQYF

v_call: TRBV28
cdr3_length: 14
j_call: TRBJ1-2
d_call: NA
cdr3_nt: TGTGCCAGCAGGCTCAGGCCGTACGTTGGGGGCTACACCTTC
cdr3_aa: CASRLRPYVGGYTF

v_call: TRBV27
cdr3_length: 14
j_call: TRBJ2-7
d_call: NA
cdr3_nt: TGTGCCAGCAGTTTATCTCAGGGTCCCTACGAGCAGTACTTC
cdr3_aa: CASSLSQGPYEQYF

v_call: TRBV9
cdr3_length: 15
j_call: TRBJ2-7
d_call: TRBD2
cdr3_nt: TGTGCCAGCAGCGTTGGGGGGACTAGCAGCTACGAGCAGTACTTC
cdr3_aa: CASSVGGTSSYEQYF

v_call: TRBV27
cdr3_length: 12
j_call: TRBJ2-7
d_call: TRBD1
cdr3_nt: TGTGCCAGGGGGGTCAGGACAGGCGAGCAGTACTTC
cdr3_aa: CARGVRTGEQYF

v_call: TRBV6-6
cdr3_length: 14
j_call: TRBJ1-1
d_call: TRBD1
cdr3_nt: TGTGCCAGCAGTTCTAGACAGGGTGTAAATGAAGCTTTCTTT
cdr3_aa: CASSSRQGVNEAFF

v_call: TRBV10-3
cdr3_length: 14
j_call: TRBJ2-2
d_call: NA
cdr3_nt: TGTGCCATCAACCCGGGTTCGAACACCGGGGAGCTGTTTTTT
cdr3_aa: CAINPGSNTGELFF

v_call: TRBV19
cdr3_length: 15
j_call: TRBJ2-2
d_call: TRBD1
cdr3_nt: TGTGCCAGTACTATTAGAACAGGGGTCACCGGGGAGCTGTTTTTT
cdr3_aa: CASTIRTGVTGELFF

v_call: TRBV7-3
cdr3_length: 15
j_call: TRBJ2-7
d_call: NA
cdr3_nt: TGTGCCAGCAGCGAGAGGGTGGGCGGAGTCTACGAGCAGTACTTC
cdr3_aa: CASSERVGGVYEQYF

v_call: TRBV5-8
cdr3_length: 17
j_call: TRBJ2-6
d_call: TRBD1
cdr3_nt: TGTGCCAGCAGCTACGAGGCAGGGGGCTCTGGGGCCAACGTCCTGACTTTC
cdr3_aa: CASSYEAGGSGANVLTF

v_call: TRBV9
cdr3_length: 16
j_call: TRBJ2-2
d_call: TRBD2
cdr3_nt: TGTGCCAGCAGATCCGGACTAGCGGGAGTCACCGGGGAGCTGTTTTTT
cdr3_aa: CASRSGLAGVTGELFF

v_call: TRBV30
cdr3_length: 15
j_call: TRBJ2-1
d_call: TRBD1
cdr3_nt: TGTGCCTGGAGAGAAAAAAGGGACAGGGGAAATGAGCAGTTCTTC
cdr3_aa: CAWREKRDRGNEQFF

v_call: TRBV5-1
cdr3_length: 14
j_call: TRBJ2-7
d_call: TRBD1
cdr3_nt: TGCGCCAGCAGCTTGAGGCAGGGGGCCTACGAGCAGTACTTC
cdr3_aa: CASSLRQGAYEQYF

v_call: TRBV28
cdr3_length: 17
j_call: TRBJ2-1
d_call: TRBD2
cdr3_nt: TGTGCCAGCAGTTCCGCGACTAGCGGGGGTCTAATGGATGAGCAGTTCTTC
cdr3_aa: CASSSATSGGLMDEQFF

v_call: TRBV5-4
cdr3_length: 16
j_call: TRBJ2-3
d_call: NA
cdr3_nt: TGTGCCAGCAGCTTAGGACAGAGCCGCCCCATGGATACGCAGTATTTT
cdr3_aa: CASSLGQSRPMDTQYF

v_call: TRBV25-1
cdr3_length: 15
j_call: TRBJ2-1
d_call: TRBD1
cdr3_nt: TGTGCCAGCACCAGATTCGGGACAGGGGGCAATGAGCAGTTCTTC
cdr3_aa: CASTRFGTGGNEQFF

v_call: TRBV19
cdr3_length: 14
j_call: TRBJ2-1
d_call: NA
cdr3_nt: TGTGCCAGTAGTAAGCAGGGAAGGGTGAATGAGCAGTTCTTC
cdr3_aa: CASSKQGRVNEQFF

v_call: TRBV6-6
cdr3_length: 15
j_call: TRBJ1-4
d_call: TRBD1
cdr3_nt: TGTGCCAGCAGTTACCGGGACAGGTTTAATGAAAAACTGTTTTTT
cdr3_aa: CASSYRDRFNEKLFF

v_call: TRBV9
cdr3_length: 16
j_call: TRBJ1-6
d_call: TRBD1
cdr3_nt: TGTGCCAGCAGCGCTGGTGGACAGGGGGTGAATTCACCCCTCCACTTT
cdr3_aa: CASSAGGQGVNSPLHF

v_call: TRBV7-2
cdr3_length: 17
j_call: TRBJ2-5
d_call: TRBD1
cdr3_nt: TGTGCCAGCAGCCAACGACCCGAAGGACAGGGGAAGGAGACCCAGTACTTC
cdr3_aa: CASSQRPEGQGKETQYF

v_call: TRBV19
cdr3_length: 15
j_call: TRBJ2-2
d_call: NA
cdr3_nt: TGTGCCAGTAGTACCCGACAGGGAGGCACCGGGGAGCTGTTTTTT
cdr3_aa: CASSTRQGGTGELFF

v_call: TRBV5-1
cdr3_length: 15
j_call: TRBJ2-2
d_call: NA
cdr3_nt: TGCGCCAGCAGCTTGGGGGAGAAAAACACCGGGGAGCTGTTTTTT
cdr3_aa: CASSLGEKNTGELFF

v_call: TRBV6-5
cdr3_length: 12
j_call: TRBJ2-7
d_call: NA
cdr3_nt: TGTGCCAGCAGTTACTCGAGATACGAGCAGTACTTC
cdr3_aa: CASSYSRYEQYF

v_call: TRBV6-4
cdr3_length: 15
j_call: TRBJ2-1
d_call: TRBD1
cdr3_nt: TGTGCCAGCAGTGTCCAGGGGGCGCCTTTGCATGAGCAGTTCTTC
cdr3_aa: CASSVQGAPLHEQFF

v_call: TRBV19
cdr3_length: 12
j_call: TRBJ1-5
d_call: NA
cdr3_nt: TGTGCCAGTAGTAACCAGGGCCCGCCCCAGCATTTT
cdr3_aa: CASSNQGPPQHF

v_call: TRBV7-8
cdr3_length: 16
j_call: TRBJ1-5
d_call: TRBD1
cdr3_nt: TGTGCCAGCAGCTTAGCGAGGGGGCCGCTCAATCAGCCCCAGCATTTT
cdr3_aa: CASSLARGPLNQPQHF

v_call: TRBV13
cdr3_length: 16
j_call: TRBJ1-1
d_call: NA
cdr3_nt: TGTGCCAGCAGCTTATTCCCCGGGTTCCGAGAGGCTGAAGCTTTCTTT
cdr3_aa: CASSLFPGFREAEAFF

v_call: TRBV28
cdr3_length: 14
j_call: TRBJ1-1
d_call: TRBD1
cdr3_nt: TGTGCCAGCAGGGTCTGGGACAGTAACACTGAAGCTTTCTTT
cdr3_aa: CASRVWDSNTEAFF

v_call: TRBV28
cdr3_length: 11
j_call: TRBJ2-7
d_call: NA
cdr3_nt: TGTGCCAGCAGTTCCACTTACGAGCAGTACTTC
cdr3_aa: CASSSTYEQYF

v_call: TRBV28
cdr3_length: 15
j_call: TRBJ1-2
d_call: TRBD1
cdr3_nt: TGTGCCAGCAGTTCAACAGGGGAGTGGGACTATGGCTACACCTTC
cdr3_aa: CASSSTGEWDYGYTF

v_call: TRBV9
cdr3_length: 17
j_call: TRBJ2-7
d_call: NA
cdr3_nt: TGTGCCAGCAGTCCGAACTCCGGGACTTCCGCCTTCTACGAGCAGTACTTC
cdr3_aa: CASSPNSGTSAFYEQYF

v_call: TRBV19
cdr3_length: 15
j_call: TRBJ2-1
d_call: NA
cdr3_nt: TGTGCCAGTAGTTCCGGCGGGGGCCGCTACAATGAGCAGTTCTTC
cdr3_aa: CASSSGGGRYNEQFF

v_call: TRBV4-2
cdr3_length: 15
j_call: TRBJ2-5
d_call: NA
cdr3_nt: TGTGCCAGCAGCCAAGATGGCAGGGGGGAAGAGACCCAGTACTTC
cdr3_aa: CASSQDGRGEETQYF

v_call: TRBV19
cdr3_length: 11
j_call: TRBJ1-1
d_call: NA
cdr3_nt: TGTGCCAGTAGGGGTGAGGATGAAGCTTTCTTT
cdr3_aa: CASRGEDEAFF

v_call: TRBV13
cdr3_length: 15
j_call: TRBJ2-7
d_call: TRBD2
cdr3_nt: TGTGCCAGCAGCTCACCGGGACTAGCGGGACGCGAGCAGTACTTC
cdr3_aa: CASSSPGLAGREQYF

v_call: TRBV5-6
cdr3_length: 14
j_call: TRBJ2-1
d_call: TRBD1
cdr3_nt: TGTGCCAGCAGTATATGGGACAGGGAACAGGAGCAGTTCTTC
cdr3_aa: CASSIWDREQEQFF

v_call: TRBV30
cdr3_length: 14
j_call: TRBJ1-2
d_call: NA
cdr3_nt: TGTGCCTGGACCCCGGACAGCTCTAACTATGGCTACACCTTC
cdr3_aa: CAWTPDSSNYGYTF

v_call: TRBV7-3
cdr3_length: 17
j_call: TRBJ2-3
d_call: TRBD1
cdr3_nt: TGTGCCAGCAGCTCAACCGGGACAGGGGGCTCAGGCGATACGCAGTATTTT
cdr3_aa: CASSSTGTGGSGDTQYF

v_call: TRBV7-2
cdr3_length: 17
j_call: TRBJ1-5
d_call: NA
cdr3_nt: TGTGCCAGCAGCTTAGCATCCCAGGGGTATAGCAATCAGCCCCAGCATTTT
cdr3_aa: CASSLASQGYSNQPQHF

v_call: TRBV5-1
cdr3_length: 14
j_call: TRBJ1-2
d_call: TRBD1
cdr3_nt: TGCGCCAGCAGCACTAGGACAGGGACGGCTGGCTACACCTTC
cdr3_aa: CASSTRTGTAGYTF

v_call: TRBV7-9
cdr3_length: 16
j_call: TRBJ2-7
d_call: TRBD1
cdr3_nt: TGTGCCAGCAGCTCAATAGACAGGGGGAACTCCTACGAGCAGTACTTC
cdr3_aa: CASSSIDRGNSYEQYF

v_call: TRBV2
cdr3_length: 16
j_call: TRBJ1-3
d_call: NA
cdr3_nt: TGTGCCAGCAGTGAGAGACAGATAAGCTCTGGAAACACCATATATTTT
cdr3_aa: CASSERQISSGNTIYF

v_call: TRBV27
cdr3_length: 14
j_call: TRBJ1-5
d_call: NA
cdr3_nt: TGTGCCAGCAGTTTTGGGGGGGCGGATCAGCCCCAGCATTTT
cdr3_aa: CASSFGGADQPQHF

v_call: TRBV9
cdr3_length: 16
j_call: TRBJ2-7
d_call: NA
cdr3_nt: TGTGCCAGCAGCGTAGAGGGGGGGGCGTCATCCTACGAGCAGTACTTC
cdr3_aa: CASSVEGGASSYEQYF

v_call: TRBV2
cdr3_length: 14
j_call: TRBJ2-3
d_call: TRBD2
cdr3_nt: TGTGCCAGCGTAGCGGGAGCCGGAACAGATACGCAGTATTTT
cdr3_aa: CASVAGAGTDTQYF

v_call: TRBV19
cdr3_length: 16
j_call: TRBJ1-6
d_call: TRBD1
cdr3_nt: TGTGCCAGTAGTAGTCTTCGACAGGGGATTAATTCACCCCTCCACTTT
cdr3_aa: CASSSLRQGINSPLHF

v_call: TRBV4-2
cdr3_length: 15
j_call: TRBJ2-1
d_call: TRBD2
cdr3_nt: TGTGCCAGCAGCCAAGACGGGGCGGGAGGGCCGGAGCAGTTCTTC
cdr3_aa: CASSQDGAGGPEQFF

v_call: TRBV5-6
cdr3_length: 14
j_call: TRBJ1-2
d_call: TRBD1
cdr3_nt: TGTGCCAGCAGTAACCGGGACAGGGGTCATGGCTACACCTTC
cdr3_aa: CASSNRDRGHGYTF

v_call: TRBV4-3
cdr3_length: 15
j_call: TRBJ2-7
d_call: TRBD2
cdr3_nt: TGCGCCAGCAGCGGGGGACTAGCGGGAGGTTACGAGCAGTACTTC
cdr3_aa: CASSGGLAGGYEQYF

v_call: TRBV28
cdr3_length: 15
j_call: TRBJ1-4
d_call: NA
cdr3_nt: TGTGCCAGCAGTTTACCTCCTAGAATCGGTGAAAAACTGTTTTTT
cdr3_aa: CASSLPPRIGEKLFF

v_call: TRBV11-2
cdr3_length: 13
j_call: TRBJ2-7
d_call: NA
cdr3_nt: TGTGCCAGCAGCTCGGACTTTACCTACGAGCAGTACTTC
cdr3_aa: CASSSDFTYEQYF

v_call: TRBV13
cdr3_length: 15
j_call: TRBJ1-2
d_call: TRBD1
cdr3_nt: TGTGCCAGCAGCCACACAGGGGGTGGTAACTATGGCTACACCTTC
cdr3_aa: CASSHTGGGNYGYTF

v_call: TRBV9
cdr3_length: 15
j_call: TRBJ2-7
d_call: TRBD1
cdr3_nt: TGTGCCAGCAGCGTAGCTCCGGGACAGGGCTACGAGCAGTACTTC
cdr3_aa: CASSVAPGQGYEQYF

v_call: TRBV28
cdr3_length: 16
j_call: TRBJ2-3
d_call: TRBD1
cdr3_nt: TGTGCCAGCAGGGTGTGGGGACAGGGATACACAGATACGCAGTATTTT
cdr3_aa: CASRVWGQGYTDTQYF

v_call: TRBV27
cdr3_length: 19
j_call: TRBJ2-7
d_call: TRBD1
cdr3_nt: TGTGCCAGCACCCCTCAGGGACAGGACCCCTCCGGGGGTTATTACGAGCAGTACTTC
cdr3_aa: CASTPQGQDPSGGYYEQYF